The 27 T cell receptor beta chains listed next were all sequenced from one sample in a study of beta chain features in type 1 diabetes. Their recognized antigens are unknown. Expressed TCRB transcripts were sequenced because the isolated RNA had all been reverse transcribed beforehand. The repertoire was sequenced with immunoSEQ multiplex PCR; TCRdb's copy has only in-frame clones and lacks some. The sample lists about 370,000 clones, 8.5% to 10% occurring once. Notes on the study in general: Across all four CD4+ subsets, people with type 1 diabetes showed modestly shorter TCRB CDR3s.

The specimen sequenced was central memory CD4+ T cells from blood. Receptor source: a man aged 30-40 years with type 1 diabetes.

The chain combines TRBV29-1 with TRBJ2-1, with 10 nucleotides matching TRBD2. The J segment lost 9 bases and the V segment lost 6 bases, leaving 8 bases of the junction unmatched. CDR1 is SQVTM and CDR2 is ANQGSEA in the germline V gene. The CDR3 runs 13 residues. This CDR3 reads CSVSGRADGEQFF. The DNA of the CDR3 is TGCAGCGTAAGCGGGAGGGCCGACGGTGAGCAGTTCTTC.

In this sample, this clone turned up a few times. This chain connects TRBV5-1 to TRBJ1-1; D gene ambiguous. Germline CDR1 is SGHRS and CDR2 is YFSETQ. Trimming removed 0 bases from V and 1 base from J, with 7 bases in between. This CDR3 comprises 14 residues. CDR3: CASSLGVGNTEAFF. CDR3 DNA: TGCGCCAGCAGCTTGGGGGTGGGGAACACTGAAGCTTTCTTT.

This clone was seen a handful of times. This chain uses TRBV5-6 with TRBJ2-2, with D perhaps TRBD2 (6 bases). The germline V and J ends were trimmed by 1 base and 2 bases, with 12 bases remaining between them. CDR1 is SGHDT and CDR2 is YYEEEE in the germline V gene. The CDR3 is 16 residues long. CDR3 sequence reads: CASSLLVAANTGELFF. The DNA of the CDR3 is TGTGCCAGCAGCTTGTTGGTAGCGGCAAACACCGGGGAGCTGTTTTTT.

The genes are TRBV7-9 and TRBJ1-3; no definite D call. V dropped 5 bases and J dropped 6 bases, with 17 bases sitting between them. The germline gives CDR1 SEHNR, CDR2 FQNEAQ (reference sequence). This CDR3 is built from 15 residues. The CDR3: CASSATRVGENTIYF. CDR3 coding DNA: TGTGCCAGCAGCGCTACACGGGTGGGCGAAAACACCATATATTTT.

The chain employs TRBV20-1 and TRBJ2-5; the D is unclear. Trimming cost V 6 bases and J 2 bases, with 7 bases left between them. CDR3 length equals 11 residues. CDR1 and CDR2 (germline): DFQATT, SNEGSKA (reference sequence). CDR3 DNA: TGCAGTGCCCCGTTTCAAGAGACCCAGTACTTC. Translated, it gives CSAPFQETQYF.

With respect to this clone: The junction departs from the called germline gene at one end, perhaps through a read error. The genes are TRBV7-7 and TRBJ2-5, with 7 bases that match TRBD2. This CDR3 spans 15 amino acids. Germline V CDR1 and CDR2: SSHAT, FNYEAQ (reference sequence). This CDR3 is CASSFSREGQETQYF. For the CDR3, the DNA is TGTGCTAGCAGCTTTTCCAGGGAGGGCCAAGAGACCCAGTACTTC.

This clone was observed a few times. The chain recombines TRBV13 with TRBJ2-3; D not resolved. V was pared by 5 bases and J by 1 base, with 7 bases between. The CDR3 runs to 13 residues. Germline V lookup: CDR1 PRHDT, CDR2 FYEKMQ (reference sequence). The CDR3 reads CASSRIGTDTQYF. DNA for the CDR3: TGTGCCAGCAGCCGGATCGGCACAGATACGCAGTATTTT.

This clone has only a few counts. This chain uses TRBV21-1 with TRBJ2-7; TRBD1, the table's D call, lacks a check against the DNA. TRBV21-1 represents a pseudogene. The CDR3 runs 15 residues. In DNA form, the CDR3 reads TGTGCCAGCAGCAAAATGTTCCGGACAGGCTACGAGCAGTACTTC. Translation gives CASSKMFRTGYEQYF.

The V and J genes are TRBV28 and TRBJ2-7; 12 nucleotides agree with TRBD2. CDR1 is MDHEN and CDR2 is SYDVKM in the germline V gene. The CDR3 sequence is 16 residues long. V was clipped by 5 bases and J by 4 bases; unmatched bases: 9. CDR3: CASSRFETSGSYEQYF. In DNA form, the CDR3 reads TGTGCCAGCAGTAGATTTGAGACTAGCGGGAGTTACGAGCAGTACTTC.

This sequence joins TRBV4-3 and TRBJ2-7; weak D call: TRBD2 (6 bases). Germline lookup yields CDR1 LGHNA and CDR2 YSLEER. The ends were cut back, 4 bases at V and 4 bases at J, with 17 bases in the middle. The CDR3 runs to 15 residues. The CDR3, as DNA: TGCGCCAGCAGCCGGGGGGAAAGGGCGGAATACGAGCAGTACTTC. Amino acids: CASSRGERAEYEQYF.

There are a few counts of this clone. J is TRBJ2-5 and V is TRBV11-2; 16 bases align to TRBD2. Trimming cost V 4 bases and J 4 bases; bases outside gene matches: 9. The CDR3 contains 18 residues. Germline CDR1 reads SGHAT; CDR2 reads FQNNGV. CDR3 in DNA: TGTGCCAGCAGCTCGGCCGGGACTAGCGGGAGGGCCGGAGAGACCCAGTACTTC. Protein product: CASSSAGTSGRAGETQYF.

This chain joins TRBV28 and TRBJ1-2; the match to TRBD1 covers 9 bases. V lost 7 bases to trimming and J lost 8 bases; unmatched junction nucleotides: 8. The CDR3 contains 13 residues. Germline-derived CDR1 and CDR2 are MDHEN and SYDVKM. DNA for the CDR3: TGTGCCAGCAACACCGGGACAGGGCTCGGCTACACCTTC. Amino acid sequence: CASNTGTGLGYTF.

This clone was seen only a few times. The rearrangement joins TRBV28 to TRBJ2-4; 9 bases map to TRBD2. The CDR3 extends over 16 amino acids. With 8 bases clipped from V and 0 bases from J, the junction kept 8 bases outside the gene matches. CDR1 and CDR2 (germline): MDHEN, SYDVKM. CDR3 DNA sequence: TGTGCCAGCGGACCTAGCGGGAACGTAGCCAAAAACATTCAGTACTTC. It codes for CASGPSGNVAKNIQYF.

This clone was counted between two and nine times. This chain links TRBV28 with TRBJ2-3, with D tentatively TRBD1 (6 bases). This CDR3 spans 13 amino acids. V lost 5 bases to trimming and J lost 6 bases, with 12 bases between them. Germline lookup yields CDR1 MDHEN and CDR2 SYDVKM. The CDR3 spells CASSLFDRDTQYF. The CDR3 DNA reads as TGTGCCAGCAGTCTATTCGACAGGGATACGCAGTATTTT.

This chain connects TRBV5-1 to TRBJ2-7, with unresolved D. The germline V gene encodes CDR1 SGHRS and CDR2 YFSETQ. The CDR3 runs 14 residues. V lost 3 bases to trimming and J lost 3 bases, with 13 bases between them. The CDR3 region is CASSSDHEHYEQYF. The CDR3 bases are TGCGCCAGCAGCTCGGATCACGAACACTACGAGCAGTACTTC.

This clone was seen more than once but under ten times. This rearrangement joins TRBV29-1 to TRBJ2-5; 10 bases match TRBD2. Germline V gives CDR1 SQVTM, CDR2 ANQGSEA. The trim removed 6 bases at V and 11 bases at J, leaving 18 bases unmatched. CDR3 length: 15 amino acids. DNA for the CDR3: TGCAGCGTCGCGGGGGGCAGCGGGAGGGAAGGAGAGCAGTACTTC. The encoded protein is CSVAGGSGREGEQYF.

This clone has more than one count but fewer than ten. The gene calls are TRBV27 and TRBJ2-1; D gene uncertain. Looked up from germline, CDR1 is MNHEY and CDR2 is SMNVEV (reference sequence). The V and J ends lost 5 bases and 0 bases respectively, with 11 bases between them. The length of the CDR3 is 15 residues. The CDR3 region has the DNA TGTGCCAGCAGTCCATGGTCAACCTCCTACAATGAGCAGTTCTTC. Translated: CASSPWSTSYNEQFF.

The V gene is TRBV29-1, the J gene TRBJ1-1; D gene unclear. Germline V gene data show CDR1 as SQVTM and CDR2 as ANQGSEA. The CDR3 is 12 residues long. Trimming took 6 bases from V and 0 from J, leaving 8 bases between them. CDR3 protein: CSVGYMNTEAFF. Here the CDR3 DNA reads TGCAGCGTGGGTTACATGAACACTGAAGCTTTCTTT.

The gene calls are TRBV7-7 and TRBJ2-5; tentatively, D is TRBD2 (5 bases). The V end was cut by 5 bases, the J end by 1 base, with 11 bases between. Per germline, CDR1 SSHAT and CDR2 FNYEAQ (reference sequence). This CDR3 is built from 14 residues. CDR3 amino acids: CASSKQAGQETQYF. The CDR3 nucleotides are TGTGCCAGCAGCAAGCAGGCGGGCCAAGAGACCCAGTACTTC. Full variable domain (rest looked up from reference TRBV7-7 and TRBJ2-5): GAGVSQSPRYKVTKRGQDVTLRCDPISSHATLYWYQQALGQGPEFLTYFNYEAQPDKSGLPSDRFSAERPEGSISTLTIQRTEQRDSAMYRCASSKQAGQETQYFGPGTRLLVL.

This clone was seen ten or more times. The CDR3 sequence: CASSWDRDGYTF. The CDR3 nucleotides are TGTGCCAGCAGCTGGGACAGGGATGGCTACACCTTC. V and J are TRBV5-6 and TRBJ1-2, with TRBD1 matching 9 bases. V gave up 3 bases and J gave up 6 bases; unmatched junction bases: 0. Germline V gene lookup returns CDR1 SGHDT and CDR2 YYEEEE. The CDR3 runs 12 residues.

This clone was counted at least ten times. This sample includes further DNA sequences coding for the same CDR3. The chain's CDR3 is CASSYGPGELFF. The DNA for the CDR3 is TGTGCCAGCAGTTACGGCCCCGGGGAGCTGTTTTTT. The V gene is TRBV6-6, the J gene TRBJ2-2; D is uncertain. Trimming pared 2 bases from V and 6 bases from J, leaving 4 bases between. Germline loops: CDR1 MNHNY, CDR2 SVGAGI (reference sequence). CDR3 length: 12 residues.

With regard to this clone: The same CDR3 also results from other DNA sequences found in this sample. The gene calls are TRBV5-1 and TRBJ2-1; no clear D gene. Germline lookup yields CDR1 SGHRS and CDR2 YFSETQ. Trimming removed 0 bases at V and 3 bases at J, with 10 bases between. This CDR3 has 15 residues. In DNA form, the CDR3 reads TGCGCCAGCAGCTTGGGACAAGGGCTCTACAATGAGCAGTTCTTC. Amino acids: CASSLGQGLYNEQFF.

This clone was recorded once. The rearrangement joins TRBV11-3 to TRBJ2-2; D is uncertain. Germline CDR1 SGHNT, CDR2 YENEEA. This CDR3 comprises 13 residues. V was cut by 3 bases and J by 3 bases, with 5 bases left in between. CDR3 sequence: CASSFTYTGELFF. CDR3 coding DNA: TGTGCCAGCAGCTTTACGTACACCGGGGAGCTGTTTTTT. The entire variable domain, with the rest obtained from reference TRBV11-3 and TRBJ2-2, is as follows: EAGVVQSPRYKIIEKKQPVAFWCNPISGHNTLYWYLQNLGQGPELLIRYENEEAVDDSQLPKDRFSAERLKGVDSTLKIQPAELGDSAVYLCASSFTYTGELFFGEGSRLTVL.

About this clone itself: Other DNA sequences in this specimen translate into the identical CDR3. This rearrangement joins TRBV28 to TRBJ2-1; 9 nucleotides agree with TRBD1. The CDR3 extends over 14 amino acids. J lost 0 bases, V lost 6 bases, and 0 bases had no gene match. The germline V gene encodes CDR1 MDHEN and CDR2 SYDVKM. CDR3 in DNA: TGTGCCAGCAGGACAGGGGGCTCCTACAATGAGCAGTTCTTC. Translated: CASRTGGSYNEQFF.

This clone was observed at least ten times. V is TRBV2 and J is TRBJ2-7; the match to TRBD2 covers 11 bases. V lost 1 base, J lost 3 bases, and 5 bases stayed unmatched. The CDR3 runs 16 residues. Per the germline V gene, CDR1 is SNHLY and CDR2 is FYNNEI. CDR3 sequence reads: CASSEELAGANYEQYF. Here the CDR3 DNA reads TGTGCCAGCAGTGAAGAACTAGCGGGAGCCAACTACGAGCAGTACTTC. Full variable domain (remainder filled in from reference TRBV2 and TRBJ2-7): EPEVTQTPSHQVTQMGQEVILRCVPISNHLYFYWYRQILGQKVEFLVSFYNNEISEKSEIFDDQFSVERPDGSNFTLKIRSTKLEDSAMYFCASSEELAGANYEQYFGPGTRLTVT.

V is TRBV9 and J is TRBJ1-3, with 8 bases aligning to TRBD1. V shed 4 bases, J shed 2 bases, and the junction held 8 bases outside the gene matches. Germline V gives CDR1 SGDLS, CDR2 YYNGEE. The CDR3 has 16 residues. The CDR3 here is CASSPGGPLTGNTIYF. As DNA, the CDR3 is TGTGCCAGCAGCCCAGGGGGCCCATTGACTGGAAACACCATATATTTT.

This clone was recorded a few times. The chain joins TRBV30 to TRBJ2-4; D call uncertain. Trimming pared 4 bases from V and 3 bases from J, leaving 10 bases between. The V gene's germline CDR1 is GTSNPN and CDR2 SVGIG (reference sequence). The CDR3 spans 13 residues. The CDR3 nucleotides read TGTGCCTGGACCACCCCGGGCAAAAACATTCAGTACTTC. The encoded protein is CAWTTPGKNIQYF.